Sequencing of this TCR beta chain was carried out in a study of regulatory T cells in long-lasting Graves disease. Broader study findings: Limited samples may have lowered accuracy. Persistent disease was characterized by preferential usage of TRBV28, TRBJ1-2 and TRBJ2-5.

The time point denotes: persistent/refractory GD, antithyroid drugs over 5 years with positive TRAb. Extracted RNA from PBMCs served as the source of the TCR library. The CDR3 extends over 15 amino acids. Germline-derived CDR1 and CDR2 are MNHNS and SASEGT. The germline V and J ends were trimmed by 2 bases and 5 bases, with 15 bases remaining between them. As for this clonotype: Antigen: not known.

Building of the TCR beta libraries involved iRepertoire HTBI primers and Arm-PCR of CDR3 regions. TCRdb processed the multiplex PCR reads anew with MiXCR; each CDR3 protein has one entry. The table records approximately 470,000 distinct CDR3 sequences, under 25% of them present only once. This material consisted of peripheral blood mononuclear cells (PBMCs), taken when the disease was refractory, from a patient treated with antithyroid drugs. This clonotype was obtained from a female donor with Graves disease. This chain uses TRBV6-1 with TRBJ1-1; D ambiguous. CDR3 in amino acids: CASSERALYGTEAFF. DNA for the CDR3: TGTGCCAGCAGTGAAAGGGCCCTCTACGGGACTGAAGCTTTCTTT.